A single sample gave rise to the 24 T cell receptor beta chains below, sequenced in a study of vaccination effects on CD4 cells after COVID-19. Their antigens remain unidentified. Antigen-specific CD4+ T cells were first expanded with viral peptide pools by the ViraFEST assay and only then sequenced. With approximately 10 days of culture completed, CD4+ T cells were isolated. Each participant received a vaccine that was either BNT162b2 or mRNA-1273, given as two doses. This table comes from immunoSEQ multiplex PCR, and its TCRdb copy is limited to in-frame clones, with some not included. The sample has approximately 74,000 clones, roughly 80% seen once. The input for sequencing was CD4+ T cells from PBMCs cultured with HCoV-OC43 spike peptides, taken after COVID-19 vaccination. Documented subset: HCoV-OC43 spike overlapping peptide pool stimulation. These receptor sequences come from a human donor who received a COVID-19 vaccine.

Concerning this clone: At one of its ends the junction is not consistent with the germline gene, which may arise from a read error. The rearrangement joins TRBV5-1 to TRBJ2-5; 7 bases are a match to TRBD1. CDR3 length equals 19 residues. CDR1 and CDR2 (germline): SGHRS, YFSETQ. The CDR3 coding sequence is TGCGCCAGCAGGTTGGCGCCAACCCGGGACAGACCGTACCAAGAGACCCAGTACTTC. Protein: CASRLAPTRDRPYQETQYF.

The chain carries TRBV23-1 and TRBJ2-7; TRBD2 agrees at 12 bases. TRBV23-1 is recorded as an ORF, its role being uncertain. Trimming removed 2 bases from V and 3 bases from J; junction bases left unmatched: 5. The CDR3 is 16 residues long. CDR3 region: CASSQRLAGDNYEQYV. As DNA, the CDR3 is TGCGCCAGCAGTCAACGACTAGCGGGGGATAACTACGAGCAGTACGTC.

The chain has TRBV6-4 and TRBJ2-1; no definite D call. Trimming stripped 2 bases from V and 3 bases from J, with 2 bases between. CDR3 length equals 12 residues. The germline CDR1 and CDR2 sequences are MRHNA and SNTAGT. CDR3 protein: CASSDRYNEQFF. DNA of the CDR3: TGTGCCAGCAGTGACCGCTACAATGAGCAGTTCTTC.

The J gene is TRBJ1-4, the V gene TRBV6-5; no clear D. Per germline, CDR1 MNHEY and CDR2 SVGAGI. The CDR3 covers 12 residues. V dropped 6 bases and J dropped 1 base, with 3 bases sitting between them. The CDR3 reads CASRGTNEKLFF. DNA for the CDR3: TGTGCCAGCAGGGGAACTAATGAAAAACTGTTTTTT.

CDR3 bases: TGCGCCAGCAGCCAAACGGGACAGGGTATCGGCGAGCAGTTCTTC. It encodes CASSQTGQGIGEQFF. The chain has TRBV4-1 and TRBJ2-1; 9 bases align to TRBD1. CDR3 length: 15 residues. Trimming took 2 bases from V and 10 from J; bases not matched to a gene: 9. CDR1 is MGHRA and CDR2 is YSYEKL in the germline V gene.

This clone was seen more than once but under ten times. The chain has TRBV27 and TRBJ1-5; the match to TRBD1 covers 8 bases. The germline CDR1 and CDR2 sequences are MNHEY and SMNVEV (reference sequence). CDR3 size: 14 residues. The ends lost 6 bases at V and 6 bases at J; junction bases unmatched: 7. The CDR3 DNA follows: TGTGCCAGCAGCCCACTCGACAGGGGTCAGCCCCAGCATTTT. Its translation: CASSPLDRGQPQHF.

The chain joins TRBV29-1 to TRBJ2-3; maybe TRBD1 (5 bases). Germline V gives CDR1 SQVTM, CDR2 ANQGSEA. This CDR3 has 14 residues. The V end lost 4 bases, the J end lost 2 bases, and 13 bases lay between the germline ends. The CDR3 loop is CSVAEDMNTDTQYF. For the CDR3, the DNA is TGCAGCGTTGCTGAGGACATGAACACAGATACGCAGTATTTT.

In DNA form, the CDR3 reads TGCAGCGTTTCCCAACTCCTCAATGAGCAGTTCTTC. It yields the protein CSVSQLLNEQFF. The rearrangement links TRBV29-1 to TRBJ2-1; D not certain. Between the trimmed V and J ends, which lost 5 bases and 6 bases, there was a span of 11 bases. The CDR3 spans 12 residues. Germline CDR1 is SQVTM and CDR2 is ANQGSEA.

The gene calls are TRBV4-3 and TRBJ1-2, with D possibly being TRBD1 (6 bases). This CDR3 region has 15 residues. V lost 6 bases and J 8 bases, leaving 22 bases between the germline ends. Germline CDR1 reads LGHNA; CDR2 reads YSLEER. CDR3 sequence reads: CASSPFPLQGGGYTF. The CDR3 bases are TGCGCCAGCAGTCCCTTTCCCTTACAGGGTGGAGGCTACACCTTC.

The V call is TRBV30, the J call TRBJ1-2; D gene unclear. CDR3 length equals 13 residues. From germline, CDR1 is GTSNPN and CDR2 SVGIG (reference sequence). The V end was cut by 2 bases, the J end by 10 bases, with 17 bases between. The CDR3 is CAWSKGGTIAYTF. The CDR3 coding sequence is TGTGCCTGGAGTAAAGGCGGTACCATTGCCTACACCTTC.

The chain employs TRBV5-1 and TRBJ2-6, with D uncertain. This CDR3 is 15 amino acids long. V was cut by 2 bases and J by 1 base, with 7 bases left in between. Looked up from germline, CDR1 is SGHRS and CDR2 is YFSETQ. CDR3 bases: TGCGCCAGCAGCTTTAGTGGTTCTGGGGCCAACGTCCTGACTTTC. Its translation is CASSFSGSGANVLTF.

The CDR3 region is CASSRGQEYYQPQHF. The CDR3 nucleotides are TGCGCCAGCAGCCGTGGACAGGAGTACTATCAGCCCCAGCATTTT. The chain links TRBV4-1 to TRBJ1-5; TRBD1 matches at 7 bases. Trimming took 4 bases from V and 5 from J; bases not matched to a gene: 8. The germline V gene encodes CDR1 MGHRA and CDR2 YSYEKL. The CDR3 covers 15 residues.

The chain carries TRBV10-3 and TRBJ2-5; a weak D match, TRBD2 (5 bases). Germline values: CDR1 ENHRY, CDR2 SYGVKD. V dropped 8 bases and J dropped 1 base, with 17 bases sitting between them. CDR3 size: 15 residues. CDR3 residues: CAIQDPRGSQETQYF. CDR3 sequence (DNA): TGTGCCATCCAGGACCCTCGAGGGAGCCAAGAGACCCAGTACTTC.

V and J are TRBV10-3 and TRBJ2-2; 9 bases are a match to TRBD1. Germline V gives CDR1 ENHRY, CDR2 SYGVKD. The CDR3 contains 14 residues. V trimming: 11 bases; J trimming: 1 base; junction bases outside the gene matches: 5. The CDR3 is CALRQGVNTGELFF. The CDR3 DNA is TGTGCCTTAAGACAGGGGGTGAACACCGGGGAGCTGTTTTTT.

The rearrangement links TRBV10-1 to TRBJ1-6; TRBD1 matches 9 bases. CDR1 is WNHNN, CDR2 SYGVQD, per germline (reference sequence). The length of the CDR3 is 15 residues. Germline trimming cut 6 bases from V and 9 bases from J; bases unmatched to any gene: 9. This chain's CDR3 is CASRTRTGDASPLHF. The CDR3 coding sequence is TGCGCCAGCAGAACCCGGACAGGGGATGCTTCACCCCTCCACTTT.

V gene TRBV5-4 combines with J gene TRBJ1-2, with D unclear. The germline gives CDR1 SGHNT, CDR2 YYREEE (reference sequence). Trimming removed 5 bases from V and 2 bases from J, with 13 bases in between. The CDR3 is 14 residues long. This CDR3 is CASSRGDGNYGYTF. The CDR3 DNA reads TGTGCCAGCAGTCGGGGTGACGGAAACTATGGCTACACCTTC.

The table lists this clone with a count of one. The chain has TRBV5-1 and TRBJ1-4; D remains unclear. This CDR3 region has 14 residues. V lost 1 base, J lost 0 bases, and 4 bases lay in between. Germline V gives CDR1 SGHRS, CDR2 YFSETQ. CDR3 in amino acids: CASSLRPTNEKLFF. The CDR3 DNA sequence: TGCGCCAGCAGCTTGCGTCCAACTAATGAAAAACTGTTTTTT.

The rearrangement links TRBV5-5 to TRBJ2-5, with 8 bases identical to TRBD1. In germline, CDR1 is SGHKS, CDR2 YYEKEE (reference sequence). This CDR3 spans 16 amino acids. J lost 3 bases, V lost 6 bases, and 13 bases had no gene match. The CDR3 DNA is TGTGCCAGCACCCAATCCTCGTACAGGGGGGAAGAGACCCAGTACTTC. Protein sequence: CASTQSSYRGEETQYF. Filled out from reference TRBV5-5 and TRBJ2-5, the complete variable domain reads DAGVTQSPTHLIKTRGQQVTLRCSPISGHKSVSWYQQVLGQGPQFIFQYYEKEERGRGNFPDRFSARQFPNYSSELNVNALLLGDSALYLCASTQSSYRGEETQYFGPGTRLLVL.

The chain uses TRBV6-5 and TRBJ2-3; 10 nucleotides align to TRBD2. The V gene end was trimmed by 8 bases and the J gene end by 3 bases; junction bases not matched to a gene: 8. CDR3 length: 15 residues. Germline V gene sequence: CDR1 MNHEY, CDR2 SVGAGI. The CDR3 here is CASVSGGAGTDTQYF. CDR3 bases: TGTGCCAGCGTGAGCGGGGGGGCCGGTACAGATACGCAGTATTTT.

The chain carries TRBV6-5 and TRBJ1-1; D is unclear. Germline CDR1 is MNHEY and CDR2 is SVGAGI. The CDR3 runs 13 residues. V shed 0 bases and J shed 1 base, with 3 bases lying between them. The CDR3 sequence is CASSYSENTEAFF. The DNA for the CDR3 is TGTGCCAGCAGTTACTCAGAGAACACTGAAGCTTTCTTT.

V usage is TRBV2 and J usage is TRBJ2-2; D is unresolved. The length of the CDR3 is 13 residues. Germline V CDR1 and CDR2: SNHLY, FYNNEI. Trimming removed 3 bases at V and 1 base at J, with 3 bases between. The CDR3 sequence is CASSDQNTGELFF. DNA for the CDR3: TGTGCCAGCAGTGACCAGAACACCGGGGAGCTGTTTTTT.

In this sample, this clone turned up once. The rearrangement links TRBV18 to TRBJ1-4; D may be TRBD1 (5 bases). The CDR3 sequence is 14 residues long. Per germline, CDR1 KGHSH and CDR2 LQKENI. The V gene lost 6 bases and the J gene lost 3 bases, with 11 bases spanning the gap. The CDR3: CASSQGFANEKLFF. The DNA for the CDR3 is TGTGCCAGCTCCCAGGGTTTTGCTAATGAAAAACTGTTTTTT.

The CDR3 region is CASSKGGEPYRGYTF. In nucleotides, the CDR3 is TGTGCCAGCAGTAAAGGTGGGGAACCCTATCGTGGCTACACCTTC. The rearrangement uses TRBV6-2 or TRBV6-3 and TRBJ1-2; D call uncertain. The germline V and J ends were trimmed by 5 bases and 7 bases, with 20 bases remaining between them. The CDR3 totals 15 residues. Germline V gives CDR1 MNHEY, CDR2 SVGEGT.

In its sample, this clone was seen once. The chain couples TRBV28 to TRBJ2-3; 12 nucleotides align to TRBD2. There are 16 residues in the CDR3. V was clipped by 5 bases and J by 5 bases; unmatched bases: 8. Germline V gene sequence: CDR1 MDHEN, CDR2 SYDVKM. In DNA form, the CDR3 reads TGTGCCAGCAGTGCTAGCGGGGGGGCCTGGGTAGATACGCAGTATTTT. Residues: CASSASGGAWVDTQYF.